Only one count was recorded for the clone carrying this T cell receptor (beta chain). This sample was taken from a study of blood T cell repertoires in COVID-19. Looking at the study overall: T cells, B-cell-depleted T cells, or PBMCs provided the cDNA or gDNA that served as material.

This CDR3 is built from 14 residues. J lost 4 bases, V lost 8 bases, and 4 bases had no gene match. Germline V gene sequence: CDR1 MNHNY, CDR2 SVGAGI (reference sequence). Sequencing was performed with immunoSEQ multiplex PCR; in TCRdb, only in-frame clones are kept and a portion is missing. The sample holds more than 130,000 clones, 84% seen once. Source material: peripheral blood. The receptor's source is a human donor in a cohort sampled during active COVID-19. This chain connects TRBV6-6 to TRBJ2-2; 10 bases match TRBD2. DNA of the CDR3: TGTGCCAGCTCTGGACTAGCGGCCACCGGGGAGCTGTTTTTT. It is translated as CASSGLAATGELFF.